This is a list of T cell receptor beta chains from one sample in a study of T cells after posttransplantation cyclophosphamide. Assay used: immunoSEQ multiplex PCR; TCRdb lists only in-frame clones, some missing. The sample has about 32,000 clones, roughly 90% seen once; the top ten hold 0.1%. Sequencing was performed on naive CD4+ T cells sorted from blood. These receptors were collected from a man younger than 45 in good health and a related stem cell transplant donor. CDR3s include the opening cysteine and the closing phenylalanine or tryptophan. D genes are given only for firm matches.

cdr3_length d_call j_call v_call cdr3_aa
13 TRBD1 TRBJ1-5 TRBV5-6 CASSLDRRQPQHF
16 NA TRBJ1-3 TRBV4-1 CASSRPNRALENTIYF
15 TRBD2 TRBJ2-7 TRBV7-9 CASSLTSGGFYEQYF
14 NA TRBJ2-2 TRBV5-1 CASSLGQNTGELFF
17 TRBD1 TRBJ2-7 TRBV13 CASSLRQGAVSSYEQYF
13 NA TRBJ2-1 TRBV10-3 CAISGSAYNEQFF
13 TRBD1 TRBJ1-1 TRBV11-3 CASSLVTGAEAFF
13 NA TRBJ1-2 TRBV5-1 CASSPGQGYGYTF
13 TRBD1 TRBJ2-7 TRBV27 CASSPGQPHRQYF
9 NA TRBJ1-2 TRBV27 CATKRRGTF
14 TRBD1 TRBJ1-4 TRBV9 CASSPGQVNEKLFF
14 NA TRBJ1-2 TRBV4-3 CASSQERLTYGYTF
18 NA TRBJ1-3 TRBV10-3 CAISGAPLGAASGNTIYF
14 TRBD2 TRBJ2-1 TRBV29-1 CSVRGGRSYNEQFF
13 TRBD1 TRBJ1-4 TRBV6-6 CASSRQGAEKLFF
17 TRBD2 TRBJ2-5 TRBV10-3 CAISESQTSGNQETQYF
14 NA TRBJ2-3 TRBV7-9 CASSLAGRTDTQYF
18 TRBD2 TRBJ2-3 TRBV11-2 CASSSGTSLSRFPDTQYF
15 NA TRBJ2-3 TRBV11-2 CASSPWGVQVDTQYF
16 NA TRBJ1-1 TRBV12-5 CASGLVLGGKGTEAFF
17 TRBD2 TRBJ2-2 TRBV19 CASSITSGGTNTGELFF
15 TRBD1 TRBJ1-5 TRBV2 CASSKGQGWSQPQHF
16 NA TRBJ1-5 TRBV11-2 CASSLDLPPSGVAQHF
16 NA TRBJ2-5 TRBV5-6 CASSLESATYRETQYF
16 TRBD2 TRBJ2-1 TRBV9 CASSLRLAGGQDEQFF
17 NA TRBJ2-1 TRBV14 CASSQDRAKGFSNEQFF
16 NA TRBJ2-1 TRBV7-3 CASSLTRTSSYNEQFF
12 NA TRBJ2-7 TRBV5-1 CASSTSSYEQYF
15 NA TRBJ1-5 TRBV7-2 CASSLGGLGNQPQHF
15 TRBD2 TRBJ2-3 TRBV6-4 CASSVLAGGRDTQYF
16 TRBD2 TRBJ2-7 TRBV5-1 CASSVGLAGGPYEQYF
13 NA TRBJ1-1 TRBV7-9 CASSYRSGNGAFF
13 NA TRBJ1-2 TRBV27 CASSFTHYHGYTF
14 NA TRBJ1-1 TRBV7-8 CASSSAGAGTEAFF
13 NA TRBJ1-1 TRBV7-2 CASSFVENTEAFF
18 NA TRBJ2-3 TRBV7-6 CASSTTLQGKIFPDTQYF
15 NA TRBJ2-5 TRBV2 CASTDGQNRQETQYF
13 NA TRBJ1-2 TRBV2 CASSATGLYGYTF
13 NA TRBJ2-7 TRBV6-1 CASKTRGPYEQYF
15 NA TRBJ1-2 TRBV6-5 CASSSYLQGRDGYTF
14 TRBD1 TRBJ2-3 TRBV13 CASSSTQGADTQYF
13 NA TRBJ2-7 TRBV6-5 CASSNPSSYEQYF
12 NA TRBJ2-1 TRBV2 CASSRDFDEQFF
13 NA TRBJ2-3 TRBV28 CASRERSTDTQYF
19 NA TRBJ1-1 TRBV5-1 CASSLAGGGGGGRNTEAFF
14 NA TRBJ2-3 TRBV9 CASSVVPNTDTQYF
13 NA TRBJ1-1 TRBV9 CASSVKPGVEAFF
14 NA TRBJ2-1 TRBV6-5 CASSSQVRSNEQFF
13 NA TRBJ2-7 TRBV28 CASSLPGVYEQYF
15 TRBD1 TRBJ2-3 TRBV15 CATSRIGQGEDTQYF
15 NA TRBJ2-7 TRBV5-5 CASSQGLGPPYEQYF
14 NA TRBJ2-1 TRBV15 CATSRDKLDNEQFF
15 NA TRBJ1-4 TRBV27 CASSLAGNTNEKLFF